The T cell receptor beta chain under discussion was sequenced for a study of OX40 agonist ivuxolimab in advanced cancers. As for the study more broadly: Ivuxolimab was an agonistic, fully human IgG2 monoclonal antibody directed against OX40 (CD134), a costimulatory receptor. Intravenous ivuxolimab was administered to patients every 2 weeks at six dose levels: 0.01, 0.1, 0.3, 1.5, 3 and 10 mg/kg. The dose-escalation cohort was over 70% male with a mean age of approximately 60 years, ranging from about 23 to 85. Among the approximately 50 dose-escalation patients, some 20 had hepatocellular carcinoma, roughly 15 melanoma, 9 renal cell carcinoma and 9 head and neck cancer. The purpose of peripheral TCRbeta sequencing was to test whether ivuxolimab changed TCR sequence diversity and led to clonal T-cell expansion. Prior anti-PD-1, anti-PD-L1 or anti-CTLA-4 therapy was permitted, and checkpoint inhibitors had been received by about 36% of dose-escalation patients. Partial responses occurred in three dose-escalation patients: two with cutaneous melanoma and one with hepatocellular carcinoma. The paper reports the monotherapy dose-escalation portion (N of about 50 patients) of the phase I ivuxolimab trial. General study outcomes and caveats: Partial responders in the 0.1-3.0 mg/kg groups had among the lowest normalized peripheral clonal expansion, especially among CD8+ T cells. At doses of 0.1 to 3.0 mg/kg, clonal expansion of both CD4+ and CD8+ T cells in blood was seen between baseline and week 6. The antigen specificity of the clonally expanded peripheral T cells was not determined. Low levels of normalized T-cell clonal expansion were also seen in some patients who did not respond. On average, CD8+ T cells showed more expanded clones than CD4+ T cells after ivuxolimab.

For sequencing of the TCRbeta CDR3 region, genomic DNA was extracted from the sorted cells. The immunoSEQ Assay was used for sequencing of TCRbeta CDR3 regions. The table comes from immuneACCESS by way of TCRdb, which keeps in-frame sequences with V and J called. Part of the clones is missing from these tables; in studies checked, under half for an unresolved V gene and the rest for unknown reasons. A total of some 39,000 clones appear in this sample, more than 70% of them only once. Together, the top ten hold approximately 12% of the sample. The trial excluded patients who had a history of autoimmune disease or were on systemic immunosuppression. Peripheral blood for TCR sequencing was collected from all dose cohorts at baseline, on cycle 4 day 1, and on cycle 7 day 1. Samples came from an open-label, multicenter, first-in-human phase I dose-escalation trial of ivuxolimab. The trial enrolled adults with locally advanced or metastatic head and neck squamous cell, hepatocellular, melanoma or renal cell carcinoma. Before TCR sequencing, CD4+ T cells and CD8+ T cells from peripheral blood were sorted into separate populations.

Details on this clone: Its target antigen remains unknown. No base-level quality is on record; no much larger clone is a single base apart.

The receptor's source is an adult with an advanced solid tumor such as melanoma, head and neck, liver or kidney cancer. Sequenced material: CD4+ or CD8+ T cells sorted from blood, taken in a trial of the OX40 agonist ivuxolimab.

The CDR3 loop reads CASIWTGDTGELFF. In nucleotides, the sequence is TGTGCCAGCATTTGGACAGGGGACACCGGGGAGCTGTTTTTT. The chain was built from TRBV6-6 and TRBJ2-2, with 9 bases in between that match TRBD1. Trimming takes 7 bases off V and 3 bases off J; junction bases not matched to a gene: 3. Reading from cysteine to phenylalanine, the CDR3 counts 14 amino acids. The CDR3 DNA has 42 bases and is translated from base 1. Based on the germline V gene (reference sequence), the CDR1 and CDR2 sequences are MNHNY and SVGAGI.